The present TCR beta chain was sequenced within a study of cytomegalovirus exposure and HLA in healthy donors. Background on the study: Drawn from HLA-typed donors, approximately 86 million unique TCRs were held in an early data release.

Germline V lookup: CDR1 SNHLY, CDR2 FYNNEI. There are 8 residues in the CDR3. The germline V and J ends were trimmed by 10 bases and 8 bases, with 3 bases remaining between them. The PCR ran on 60 Vbeta and 13 Jbeta primers. Here immunoSEQ multiplex PCR was the method, and the copy in TCRdb shows in-frame clones only, minus some. The table shows some 88,000 clones, with about 63% occurring only once. Study outcomes and limitations: CMV antigen specificity was confirmed in vitro for three CMV-associated chains. TCR beta chain V- and J-gene trimming was linked, in a later analysis, to a missense variant in DCLRE1C.

This clone appeared a few times. Its antigen remains unknown. The clonotype was recovered from a woman aged 25 to 45 in good health and CMV-seronegative. V and J are TRBV2 and TRBJ2-1, with D unresolved. Sequenced: PBMCs. The CDR3 loop is CATDEQFF. As DNA, the CDR3 is TGTGCCACCGATGAGCAGTTCTTC.